A selection of T cell receptor beta chains follows, all from one sample in a study of graft-versus-host responses after intestinal transplantation. Using immunoSEQ multiplex PCR, the repertoire was profiled, and TCRdb retains in-frame clones only, with some absent. The table has 4,000 to 5,000 clones, roughly three quarters seen once; the top ten hold around 14%. The material sequenced was ileum tissue, taken 338 days after intestinal transplantation. The receptors stem from a human patient who received an intestinal transplant, so some T cells may come from the graft donor. Each CDR3 is given with its conserved first and last residue. D genes are given only for firm matches. Size is omitted from some rows. Given values are once, few, many or a class for expanded clones.

v_call	j_call	d_call	clone_size	cdr3_aa	cdr3_nt
TRBV6-5	TRBJ2-1	NA	NA	CASSYSPTSSYNEQFF	TGTGCCAGCAGTTACTCGCCTACGAGCTCCTACAATGAGCAGTTCTTC
TRBV27	TRBJ1-5	TRBD1	NA	CASSLIGRGGNQPQHF	TGTGCCAGCAGTTTAATCGGCAGGGGGGGCAATCAGCCCCAGCATTTT
TRBV9	TRBJ1-1	NA	NA	CASSPRGNTEAFF	TGTGCCAGCAGCCCCAGGGGGAACACTGAAGCTTTCTTT
TRBV9	TRBJ1-6	TRBD1	NA	CASSLTGDYNSPLHF	TGTGCCAGCAGCCTGACAGGGGACTATAATTCACCCCTCCACTTT
TRBV5-1	TRBJ2-5	TRBD2	NA	CASSLAGLAGRSIGNRETQYF	TGCGCCAGCAGCTTGGCCGGACTAGCGGGAAGGTCAATAGGGAATCGGGAGACCCAGTACTTC
TRBV9	TRBJ1-1	NA	NA	CASSVEARYGGEAFF	TGTGCCAGCAGCGTAGAGGCGCGTTACGGGGGTGAAGCTTTCTTT
TRBV5-4	TRBJ2-7	TRBD1	NA	CASSGGTGGRAGVNEQYF	TGTGCCAGCAGCGGCGGGACAGGGGGCAGAGCGGGAGTAAACGAGCAGTACTTC
TRBV27	TRBJ2-1	NA	NA	CASTPLAGNGEQFF	TGTGCCAGCACCCCCCTTGCGGGGAACGGTGAGCAGTTCTTC
TRBV7-9	TRBJ2-3	TRBD1	NA	CASSRGRGRGTDTQYF	TGTGCCAGCAGCCGAGGCAGGGGCAGGGGGACAGATACGCAGTATTTT
TRBV7-8	TRBJ2-5	TRBD2	NA	CASSLVWRGAGETQYF	TGTGCCAGCAGCTTAGTGTGGCGGGGGGCCGGAGAGACCCAGTACTTC
TRBV2	TRBJ2-3	TRBD2	NA	CASSGRAGVTDTQYF	TGTGCCAGCAGTGGAAGAGCGGGAGTTACAGATACGCAGTATTTT
TRBV27	TRBJ2-1	TRBD2	NA	CASSWSLRGGGNEQLF	TGTGCCAGCAGTTGGTCCCTGCGGGGGGGAGGTAATGAGCAGCTCTTC
TRBV5-4	TRBJ2-7	NA	NA	CASRAGNYEQYF	TGTGCCAGCAGGGCGGGCAACTACGAGCAGTACTTC
TRBV7-9	TRBJ2-7	TRBD1	NA	CASRGDRTYEQYF	TGTGCCAGCAGAGGGGACAGGACCTACGAGCAGTACTTC
TRBV2	TRBJ1-4	TRBD1	NA	CASRMTGVGEKLFF	TGTGCCAGCAGGATGACAGGGGTGGGTGAAAAACTGTTTTTT
TRBV10-3	TRBJ2-7	TRBD1	NA	CAISRGQEISYEQYF	TGTGCCATCAGCCGGGGACAGGAGATCTCCTACGAGCAGTACTTC
TRBV19	TRBJ2-1	NA	NA	CASKSGRRDNEQFF	TGTGCCAGTAAGAGTGGGAGAAGGGACAATGAGCAGTTCTTC
TRBV7-2	TRBJ2-5	TRBD2	NA	CASSPPGRGGVETQYF	TGTGCCAGCAGCCCTCCAGGGCGGGGGGGCGTTGAGACCCAGTACTTC
TRBV15	TRBJ1-2	TRBD1	NA	CATSDREDYGYTF	TGTGCCACCAGCGACAGGGAGGACTATGGCTACACCTTC
TRBV28	TRBJ2-7	TRBD1	NA	CASSFTGGPYEQYF	TGTGCCAGCAGTTTTACAGGGGGCCCCTACGAGCAGTACTTC
TRBV7-3	TRBJ2-3	NA	once	CASSTRGSEDTQYF	TGTGCCAGCAGCACAAGGGGCTCGGAGGATACGCAGTATTTT
TRBV5-1	TRBJ2-5	TRBD2	NA	CASSLGRGSQETQYF	TGCGCCAGCAGCTTGGGGCGGGGGAGCCAAGAGACCCAGTACTTC
TRBV2	TRBJ1-5	NA	NA	CASRLTGDGNQPQHF	TGTGCCAGCAGACTGACAGGAGATGGGAATCAGCCCCAGCATTTT
TRBV2	TRBJ2-1	TRBD1	hyperexpanded	CASRELTGSNEQFF	TGTGCCAGCAGGGAACTGACAGGGTCCAATGAGCAGTTCTTC
TRBV5-5	TRBJ1-3	TRBD1	NA	CASSLTTTGGPGNTIYF	TGTGCCAGCAGCTTGACCACGACAGGGGGACCTGGAAACACCATATATTTT
TRBV19	TRBJ1-1	TRBD1	NA	CASSLGQGNTEAFF	TGTGCCAGTAGCCTAGGACAGGGGAACACTGAAGCTTTCTTT
TRBV11-2	TRBJ2-5	NA	few	CASSLVSSSGETQYF	TGTGCCAGCAGCTTAGTGTCCTCTTCGGGGGAGACCCAGTACTTC